This entry lists 25 T cell receptor beta chains sequenced from one sample in a study of cytomegalovirus exposure and HLA in healthy donors (dated by TCRdb to about 2017). Library construction relied on the immunoSEQ multiplex PCR assay. TCRdb mirrors the immuneACCESS table, restricted to in-frame sequences. Some clones are absent from its copies; in checked studies, under half trace to an unresolved V gene, and the reason for the others is unknown. The table for this sample lists 75,000 to 90,000 clones; about 96% of them were counted only once. Together, the top ten hold approximately 1.5% of the sample. Material: PBMCs. The source is a young man in good health and CMV-seropositive.

CDR3 in DNA: TGTGCCAGCAGAATGGGAGGGGGAGGATACTACGAGCAGTACTTC. Translation gives CASRMGGGGYYEQYF. This sequence joins TRBV2 and TRBJ2-7, with D maybe TRBD2 (7 bases). This CDR3 spans 15 amino acids. Trimming left V 6 bases short and J 3 bases short, with 18 bases between. Germline V gene lookup returns CDR1 SNHLY and CDR2 FYNNEI.

The chain carries TRBV6-1 and TRBJ1-2; maybe TRBD1 (5 bases). The V gene's germline CDR1 is MNHNS and CDR2 SASEGT. V lost 1 base to trimming and J lost 4 bases, with 10 bases between them. The CDR3 extends over 14 amino acids. This CDR3 reads CASSEGTRGYGYTF. The CDR3 DNA sequence: TGTGCCAGCAGTGAAGGGACAAGGGGCTATGGCTACACCTTC.

The chain has TRBV6-5 and TRBJ1-1; 10 nucleotides align to TRBD1. Germline CDR1 reads MNHEY; CDR2 reads SVGAGI. The ends lost 5 bases at V and 4 bases at J; junction bases unmatched: 4. This CDR3 is built from 14 residues. The CDR3: CASSQGTGVTEAFF. The CDR3 DNA sequence: TGTGCCAGCAGTCAAGGGACAGGGGTCACTGAAGCTTTCTTT.

The J gene is TRBJ2-1, the V gene TRBV7-9; TRBD2 might be the D (6 bases). V shed 3 bases and J shed 2 bases, with 14 bases lying between them. Germline CDR1 SEHNR, CDR2 FQNEAQ (reference sequence). The CDR3 sequence is 16 residues long. CDR3: CASSFLAEAPYNEQFF. In nucleotides, the CDR3 is TGTGCCAGCAGCTTCTTAGCGGAGGCTCCCTACAATGAGCAGTTCTTC.

In DNA, the CDR3 is TGCGCCAGCAGCTTGTGGGGGAATTCCGGGACTAGCGGGTTCGAGCAGTACTTC. It is translated as CASSLWGNSGTSGFEQYF. V gene TRBV5-1 combines with J gene TRBJ2-7; TRBD2 agrees at 12 bases. V trimming: 1 base; J trimming: 6 bases; junction bases outside the gene matches: 14. The V gene's germline CDR1 is SGHRS and CDR2 YFSETQ. The CDR3 runs to 18 residues.

This clone appeared a single time. The chain joins TRBV6-6 to TRBJ2-7; tentatively, D is TRBD1 (6 bases). The V gene lost 4 bases and the J gene lost 0 bases, with 10 bases spanning the gap. CDR3 size: 14 residues. Germline V lookup: CDR1 MNHNY, CDR2 SVGAGI (reference sequence). As DNA, the CDR3 is TGTGCCAGCAGTTCTACAGGGAGCTCCTACGAGCAGTACTTC. The encoded protein is CASSSTGSSYEQYF.

The genes are TRBV7-3 and TRBJ2-3, with D unresolved. CDR3 length equals 14 residues. Trimming took off 0 bases at V and 2 bases at J, with 6 bases between the two ends. Per germline, CDR1 SGHTA and CDR2 FQGTGA. The CDR3 DNA reads as TGTGCCAGCAGCTTAACAGCCGCCACAGATACGCAGTATTTT. It encodes CASSLTAATDTQYF.

The J gene is TRBJ1-3, the V gene TRBV4-2; unclear D gene. CDR1 is LGHNA and CDR2 is YNFKEQ in the germline V gene. The V end lost 0 bases, the J end lost 8 bases, and 8 bases lay between the germline ends. The CDR3 is 13 amino acids. This CDR3 is CASSQEGRDTIYF. The CDR3 DNA reads as TGTGCCAGCAGCCAAGAAGGGAGGGACACCATATATTTT.

The chain has TRBV27 and TRBJ2-7, with D possibly being TRBD1 (6 bases). V lost 5 bases, J lost 5 bases, and 16 bases lay in between. CDR3 length: 14 residues. Per germline, CDR1 MNHEY and CDR2 SMNVEV (reference sequence). Here the CDR3 DNA reads TGTGCCAGCAGTCGATACGGTGGGGGCCACGAGCAGTACTTC. Protein product: CASSRYGGGHEQYF.

The chain uses TRBV27 and TRBJ2-1, with 10 bases aligning to TRBD2. The junction had 13 bases not matched to a gene; V was cut back by 1 base and J by 7 bases. CDR3 length: 18 amino acids. CDR1 MNHEY and CDR2 SMNVEV come from the germline V gene (reference sequence). The CDR3 region is CASSLFTSGTVSLNEQFF. Here the CDR3 DNA reads TGTGCCAGCAGTTTATTTACTAGCGGGACAGTTAGCTTAAATGAGCAGTTCTTC.

The chain employs TRBV5-1 and TRBJ1-1; 8 positions match TRBD1. V trimming: 4 bases; J trimming: 1 base; junction bases outside the gene matches: 3. Germline lookup yields CDR1 SGHRS and CDR2 YFSETQ. The CDR3 extends over 14 amino acids. The CDR3 spells CASSPGQANTEAFF. Written as DNA, the CDR3 is TGCGCCAGCAGCCCGGGACAGGCGAACACTGAAGCTTTCTTT.

CDR3 amino acids: CASSDAGASGETQYF. The CDR3 DNA reads TGCGCCAGCAGTGATGCGGGAGCTTCAGGGGAGACCCAGTACTTC. The genes are TRBV10-1 and TRBJ2-5; 7 bases agree with TRBD2. V was clipped by 3 bases and J by 5 bases; unmatched bases: 9. The germline CDR1 and CDR2 sequences are WNHNN and SYGVQD (reference sequence). The CDR3 is 15 residues long.

V and J are TRBV6-5 and TRBJ1-1; D unclear. The CDR3 is 16 residues long. V was clipped by 2 bases and J by 0 bases, with 13 bases between them. Per germline, CDR1 MNHEY and CDR2 SVGAGI. The CDR3 region has the DNA TGTGCCAGCAGTTACAAGGAGGGATCTTTGAACACTGAAGCTTTCTTT. Translated: CASSYKEGSLNTEAFF.

This sequence joins TRBV6-6 and TRBJ2-7; the match to TRBD2 covers 10 bases. Germline V gene data show CDR1 as MNHNY and CDR2 as SVGAGI (reference sequence). The trim removed 2 bases at V and 3 bases at J, leaving 1 base unmatched. This CDR3 contains 14 residues. CDR3 DNA: TGTGCCAGCAGTTACGAGCGGGAGGGCTACGAGCAGTACTTC. The encoded protein is CASSYEREGYEQYF.

V is TRBV19 and J is TRBJ2-6; the D gene is possibly TRBD2 (6 bases). CDR3 length: 14 amino acids. V dropped 7 bases and J dropped 2 bases, with 9 bases sitting between them. Germline CDR1 LNHDA, CDR2 SQIVND (reference sequence). The CDR3 is CASKEGAGANVLTF. CDR3 nucleotide sequence: TGTGCCAGTAAGGAGGGTGCTGGGGCCAACGTCCTGACTTTC.

The rearrangement links TRBV5-6 to TRBJ2-7, with a possible D match to TRBD2 (6 bases). V shed 5 bases and J shed 3 bases, with 9 bases lying between them. The length of the CDR3 is 12 residues. Germline CDR1 and CDR2: SGHDT and YYEEEE. The CDR3 loop is CASSGGNYEQYF. The CDR3 region has the DNA TGTGCCAGCAGTGGAGGGAACTACGAGCAGTACTTC.

This clone was detected once. The V gene is TRBV9, the J gene TRBJ2-3; D call uncertain. Trimming stripped 0 bases from V and 2 bases from J, with 7 bases between. Germline CDR1 reads SGDLS; CDR2 reads YYNGEE. This CDR3 comprises 14 residues. The CDR3 DNA reads TGTGCCAGCAGCGTAGTTCAATTCACAGATACGCAGTATTTT. Translated, it gives CASSVVQFTDTQYF.

The chain couples TRBV5-1 to TRBJ1-5, with D perhaps matching TRBD1 (5 bases). Germline V gives CDR1 SGHRS, CDR2 YFSETQ. Between the trimmed V and J ends, which lost 4 bases and 4 bases, there was a span of 9 bases. The CDR3 loop spans 13 amino acids. The CDR3 loop reads CASSAQGNQPQHF. CDR3 nucleotide sequence: TGCGCCAGCAGCGCGCAGGGTAATCAGCCCCAGCATTTT. Variable domain in full (rest from reference TRBV5-1 and TRBJ1-5): KAGVTQTPRYLIKTRGQQVTLSCSPISGHRSVSWYQQTPGQGLQFLFEYFSETQRNKGNFPGRFSGRQFSNSRSEMNVSTLELGDSALYLCASSAQGNQPQHFGDGTRLSIL.

This clone was seen once. This rearrangement joins TRBV4-1 to TRBJ2-7; 7 positions match TRBD2. J was trimmed by 4 bases and V by 5 bases; bases with no gene match: 11. CDR3 length: 15 amino acids. Germline CDR1 reads MGHRA; CDR2 reads YSYEKL. The CDR3 DNA follows: TGCGCCAGCAGCGCAAAACCGGGACTACATTACGAGCAGTACTTC. Amino acid sequence: CASSAKPGLHYEQYF.

The chain is built from TRBV5-1 and TRBJ1-5; 7 positions agree with TRBD1. V lost 0 bases to trimming and J lost 1 base; unmatched junction nucleotides: 1. Germline V gene data show CDR1 as SGHRS and CDR2 as YFSETQ. This CDR3 is 15 amino acids long. The CDR3 reads CASSLGGQSNQPQHF. The CDR3, as DNA: TGCGCCAGCAGCTTGGGGGGACAGAGCAATCAGCCCCAGCATTTT.

This clone was observed a single time. The chain recombines TRBV7-8 with TRBJ2-1; 10 bases fit TRBD2. Germline values: CDR1 SGHVS, CDR2 FQNEAQ. The CDR3 is made up of 15 amino acids. V dropped 2 bases and J dropped 3; count of bases not matched to a gene: 1. CDR3 region: CASSLSSGSYNEQFF. The CDR3 nucleotides are TGTGCCAGCAGCTTATCTAGCGGGAGCTACAATGAGCAGTTCTTC.

V gene TRBV28 combines with J gene TRBJ2-1; maybe TRBD2 (6 bases). CDR1 and CDR2 (germline): MDHEN, SYDVKM. Trimming took off 6 bases at V and 10 bases at J, with 13 bases between the two ends. The CDR3 is made up of 12 amino acids. The CDR3 reads CASSWGVNEQFF. Written as DNA, the CDR3 is TGTGCCAGCAGCTGGGGGGTGAACGAGCAGTTCTTC.

The chain couples TRBV11-2 to TRBJ1-4; 7 bases fit TRBD1. V lost 0 bases, J lost 3 bases, and 4 bases stayed unmatched. The CDR3 consists of 16 residues. In germline, CDR1 is SGHAT, CDR2 FQNNGV. CDR3 amino acids: CASSLDRGGSNEKLFF. The DNA of the CDR3 is TGTGCCAGCAGCTTAGATCGAGGGGGCTCTAATGAAAAACTGTTTTTT.

The chain joins TRBV27 to TRBJ2-7; TRBD2 is a possible D gene (6 bases). This CDR3 region has 12 residues. Looked up from germline, CDR1 is MNHEY and CDR2 is SMNVEV (reference sequence). V was pared by 5 bases and J by 5 bases, with 10 bases between. Here the CDR3 DNA reads TGTGCCAGCAGTGGAGGGCGCCACGAGCAGTACTTC. Protein product: CASSGGRHEQYF.

The count of this clone is one. The chain employs TRBV4-1 and TRBJ1-1; D might be TRBD1 (6 bases). Germline V gives CDR1 MGHRA, CDR2 YSYEKL. Trimming shortened V by 2 bases and J by 5 bases, and 15 bases separated the two germline ends. The CDR3 consists of 15 residues. Here the CDR3 DNA reads TGCGCCAGCAGCCAACGGACAGTGAGGAGTACTGAAGCTTTCTTT. It specifies CASSQRTVRSTEAFF.